This T cell receptor beta chain is from a study of shared clonotypes between healthy human individuals. Study observations and caveats: Donor scarcity curtailed the genetic and exposure-history diversity represented herein.

A remark on this clone: Its antigen remains unidentified.

It was across several immunoSEQ plates that each subset's genomic DNA was evenly split. The repertoire was sequenced with immunoSEQ multiplex PCR; TCRdb's copy has only in-frame clones and lacks some. Of about 470,000 clones listed, 75% to 85% were seen once; the top ten hold 13%. The length of the CDR3 is 13 residues. J was trimmed by 5 bases and V by 3 bases; bases with no gene match: 1. In germline, CDR1 is GTSNPN, CDR2 SVGIG (reference sequence). This sequence originates from a woman in her forties in good health. Some clones in this sample may be carry-over from other donors' samples. This chain joins TRBV30 and TRBJ1-4; the match to TRBD1 covers 9 bases. The sample taken for sequencing was PBMCs. For the CDR3, the DNA is TGTGCCTGGAGGGGGACAGGGAATGAAAAACTGTTTTTT. Translating it yields CAWRGTGNEKLFF.